A selection of T cell receptor beta chains follows, all from one sample in a study of cytomegalovirus exposure and HLA in healthy donors. Sequencing used immunoSEQ multiplex PCR; TCRdb keeps in-frame clones, though not all of them. The table records some 180,000 clones, more than 70% of them present only once. Input material: PBMCs. These receptors were collected from a man between 40 and 49 years old in good health and CMV-seropositive. Both conserved end residues are part of each CDR3. The D gene is left open where the match is weak. Rows give clone size only sometimes, using once, few, many, or a class for an expanded clone.

CASSQVGEGQPQHF	TGCGCCAGCAGCCAAGTCGGGGAGGGCCAGCCCCAGCATTTT	14	-	-	TRBV4-1	TRBJ1-5
CSVEGLAGAPNEQFF	TGCAGCGTTGAAGGTCTAGCGGGAGCCCCCAATGAGCAGTTCTTC	15	-	TRBD2	TRBV29-1	TRBJ2-1
CASRGDTNTEAFF	TGTGCCAGCAGAGGGGACACGAACACTGAAGCTTTCTTT	13	-	-	TRBV6-1	TRBJ1-1
CASTTLQGLAGGRHEQFF	TGTGCCAGTACCACCCTCCAAGGACTAGCGGGAGGCCGCCATGAGCAGTTCTTC	18	few	TRBD2	TRBV19	TRBJ2-1
CASSADRNTEAFF	TGTGCCAGCAGCGCGGACAGAAACACTGAAGCTTTCTTT	13	-	-	TRBV11-2	TRBJ1-1
CASSYNRVGGEKLFF	TGTGCCAGCAGTTACAATCGGGTCGGAGGAGAAAAACTGTTTTTT	15	-	-	TRBV6-5	TRBJ1-4
CASRTGTRDTQYF	TGTGCCAGTCGGACAGGCACCCGTGATACGCAGTATTTT	13	once	TRBD1	TRBV2	TRBJ2-3
CASSQVTDTGELFF	TGCGCCAGCAGCCAAGTAACAGACACCGGGGAGCTGTTTTTT	14	once	-	TRBV4-3	TRBJ2-2
CASLRDRGLQVTGELFF	TGTGCCAGTCTCCGGGACAGGGGGCTTCAAGTCACCGGGGAGCTGTTTTTT	17	-	TRBD1	TRBV5-6	TRBJ2-2
CASRLAGGDEQYF	TGTGCCAGCAGACTAGCGGGAGGGGACGAGCAGTACTTC	13	-	TRBD2	TRBV27	TRBJ2-7
CASSPLGRTYEQYF	TGTGCCAGTAGTCCCCTGGGCCGAACCTACGAGCAGTACTTC	14	many	-	TRBV19	TRBJ2-7
CASSKSGRSHEQYF	TGTGCCAGCAGCAAAAGCGGGAGATCCCACGAGCAGTACTTC	14	-	TRBD2	TRBV7-9	TRBJ2-7
CASSLARNYEQYF	TGTGCCAGCAGCTTAGCGAGAAACTACGAGCAGTACTTC	13	-	-	TRBV7-2	TRBJ2-7
CASSRNRGPHTEAFF	TGCGCCAGCAGCAGGAACAGGGGACCGCACACTGAAGCTTTCTTT	15	-	TRBD1	TRBV5-1	TRBJ1-1
CASSLARIGQGNTGELFF	TGTGCCAGCAGCTTAGCGCGTATTGGACAGGGAAACACCGGGGAGCTGTTTTTT	18	-	TRBD1	TRBV7-2	TRBJ2-2
CASSNNREEKLFF	TGTGCCAGTAGTAACAACAGAGAGGAAAAACTGTTTTTT	13	-	-	TRBV19	TRBJ1-4
CASNRLADTDTQYF	TGTGCCAGCAATAGACTAGCGGATACAGATACGCAGTATTTT	14	-	TRBD2	TRBV28	TRBJ2-3
CASSQGGPATDTQYF	TGCGCCAGCAGCCAGGGGGGGCCGGCGACAGATACGCAGTATTTT	15	-	-	TRBV4-3	TRBJ2-3
CASSLGGPYEQYF	TGTGCCAGCAGCTTGGGAGGGCCGTACGAGCAGTACTTC	13	-	-	TRBV5-6	TRBJ2-7
CASSLRGDRANTEAFF	TGTGCCAGCAGTCTCCGGGGGGACAGGGCGAACACTGAAGCTTTCTTT	16	-	TRBD1	TRBV27	TRBJ1-1
CASRLDRSSNQPQHF	TGTGCCAGTAGGTTGGACAGATCTAGCAATCAGCCCCAGCATTTT	15	-	-	TRBV19	TRBJ1-5
CAWRTSAVRYQYF	TGTGCCTGGAGGACTAGCGCGGTACGTTATCAGTACTTC	13	once	TRBD2	TRBV30	TRBJ2-7
CASSYSAGTNQPQHF	TGTGCCAGCAGTTACTCGGCAGGGACTAATCAGCCCCAGCATTTT	15	-	-	TRBV6-5	TRBJ1-5
CASSQSDGYEQYF	TGCGCCAGCAGTCAGAGCGACGGATACGAGCAGTACTTC	13	-	-	TRBV4-1	TRBJ2-7
CASSLDQGVRTEAFF	TGCGCCAGCAGCTTGGATCAGGGGGTTAGAACTGAAGCTTTCTTT	15	-	TRBD1	TRBV5-1	TRBJ1-1
CASSLDGTGGRF	TGTGCCAGCAGCTTAGATGGGACAGGGGGCCGCTTC	12	-	TRBD1	TRBV7-9	TRBJ2-7
CASSNPGLAGGEQYF	TGTGCCAGCAGTAATCCGGGACTAGCGGGAGGCGAGCAGTACTTC	15	-	TRBD2	TRBV6-5	TRBJ2-7
CASSLAPGSTDTQYF	TGTGCCAGCAGCTTAGCGCCGGGAAGCACAGATACGCAGTATTTT	15	-	-	TRBV11-2	TRBJ2-3
CASGDIGAFF	TGTGCCAGCGGGGACATCGGAGCTTTCTTT	10	-	-	TRBV25-1	TRBJ1-1
CAWSPDRVEKLFF	TGTGCCTGGAGCCCGGACAGGGTGGAAAAACTGTTTTTT	13	-	TRBD1	TRBV30	TRBJ1-4
CASSSSQGQGSPYNEQFF	TGTGCCAGCAGCTCCTCCCAGGGCCAGGGATCCCCCTACAATGAGCAGTTCTTC	18	-	-	TRBV11-3	TRBJ2-1
CASSPGTSYNEQFF	TGTGCCAGCAGCCCCGGGACTTCCTACAATGAGCAGTTCTTC	14	-	-	TRBV6-4	TRBJ2-1
CASRTGTGFEQYF	TGTGCCAGCAGAACCGGGACAGGGTTCGAGCAGTACTTC	13	-	TRBD1	TRBV6-5	TRBJ2-7
CASSYQNPGELFF	TGTGCCAGCAGTTACCAGAATCCCGGGGAGCTGTTTTTT	13	-	-	TRBV6-5	TRBJ2-2
CASSPPGGGSFMNTEAFF	TGTGCCAGCAGCCCCCCGGGAGGGGGCAGTTTTATGAACACTGAAGCTTTCTTT	18	-	TRBD1	TRBV7-8	TRBJ1-1
CASSLKGDYEQYF	TGCGCCAGCAGCTTGAAGGGAGATTACGAGCAGTACTTC	13	few	-	TRBV5-1	TRBJ2-7
CASSASGTYEQYF	TGCGCCAGCAGTGCTAGCGGGACCTACGAGCAGTACTTC	13	-	TRBD2	TRBV10-1	TRBJ2-7
CASSPPTGKSTDTQYF	TGTGCCAGCAGCCCCCCGACAGGAAAAAGCACAGATACGCAGTATTTT	16	once	-	TRBV7-9	TRBJ2-3
CASSLRWGVYEQYF	TGTGCCAGCAGCCTTAGGTGGGGGGTTTACGAGCAGTACTTC	14	-	-	TRBV28	TRBJ2-7
CASSKERPPGQGKETQYF	TGTGCCAGCAGCAAAGAACGACCACCGGGACAGGGAAAAGAGACCCAGTACTTC	18	-	-	TRBV21-1	TRBJ2-5
CASSPFRLAGLGTDTQYF	TGTGCCAGCTCACCATTCCGGCTAGCGGGACTGGGTACAGATACGCAGTATTTT	18	-	TRBD2	TRBV18	TRBJ2-3
CASSFQGSGNEQYF	TGCGCCAGCAGCTTCCAGGGGTCTGGCAACGAGCAGTACTTC	14	-	-	TRBV5-1	TRBJ2-7
CASSSDTSGSNEQFF	TGTGCCAGCAGCTCTGATACTAGCGGGAGCAATGAGCAGTTCTTC	15	-	TRBD2	TRBV7-9	TRBJ2-1
CASSPLGSSYEQYF	TGTGCCAGCAGCCCCCTAGGCTCCTCCTACGAGCAGTACTTC	14	few	-	TRBV7-2	TRBJ2-7
CASSPYGGGDYGYTF	TGTGCCAGCAGTCCATACGGAGGGGGCGACTATGGCTACACCTTC	15	-	TRBD1	TRBV6-5	TRBJ1-2
CASSLEPGSGYNEQFF	TGTGCCAGCAGCTTAGAACCCGGGAGTGGCTACAATGAGCAGTTCTTC	16	-	-	TRBV11-1	TRBJ2-1
CATSFRVVTEAFF	TGTGCCACCAGCTTCAGGGTCGTCACTGAAGCTTTCTTT	13	-	-	TRBV15	TRBJ1-1
CASRGQVPNEQFF	TGTGCCAGCAGGGGACAGGTGCCCAATGAGCAGTTCTTC	13	-	TRBD1	TRBV6-5	TRBJ2-1
CASSQGQGASEQYF	TGTGCCAGCAGCCAAGGACAGGGGGCGAGCGAGCAGTACTTC	14	few	TRBD1	TRBV28	TRBJ2-7
CASKTSGIFTGELFF	TGTGCCAGCAAAACTAGCGGGATTTTCACCGGGGAGCTGTTTTTT	15	-	TRBD2	TRBV2	TRBJ2-2
CASSYRDSLEQQYF	TGTGCCAGCAGTTACCGGGACTCCCTTGAGCAGCAGTACTTC	14	-	-	TRBV6-6	TRBJ2-7
CASSPGQRAYSEQYF	TGTGCCAGCAGCCCTGGACAGCGCGCCTATAGCGAGCAGTACTTC	15	few	-	TRBV21-1	TRBJ2-7
CASRPRTTGNTIYF	TGTGCCAGCAGACCTAGGACTACTGGAAACACCATATATTTT	14	-	-	TRBV7-9	TRBJ1-3
CAWSEGRGAGEQYF	TGTGCCTGGAGTGAGGGCAGGGGGGCGGGTGAGCAGTACTTC	14	-	-	TRBV30	TRBJ2-7
CASSSGLGRDTQYF	TGTGCCAGCAGCTCGGGACTAGGACGAGATACGCAGTATTTT	14	-	TRBD2	TRBV7-3	TRBJ2-3
CASSPSDRLTYEQYF	TGTGCCAGCAGCCCGTCGGACAGGCTCACCTACGAGCAGTACTTC	15	-	TRBD1	TRBV7-9	TRBJ2-7
CASSLGLALSTDTQYF	TGTGCCAGCAGCTTAGGACTAGCGTTGAGCACAGATACGCAGTATTTT	16	-	TRBD2	TRBV13	TRBJ2-3
CASSLGTAASSGQYF	TGTGCCAGCAGCTTAGGGACAGCGGCTAGCAGTGGGCAGTACTTC	15	-	-	TRBV11-1	TRBJ2-7
CASSSGNRGNEAFF	TGTGCCAGCAGTTCCGGAAACAGGGGGAATGAAGCTTTCTTT	14	-	TRBD1	TRBV27	TRBJ1-1
CASGTGGSYNEQFF	TGTGCCAGCGGAACGGGAGGGTCCTACAATGAGCAGTTCTTC	14	-	TRBD2	TRBV7-2	TRBJ2-1